This record looks at one T cell receptor beta chain sequence and its context. The germline gives CDR1 SGHDT, CDR2 YYEEEE. This CDR3 spans 14 amino acids. The V and J ends lost 4 bases and 5 bases respectively, with 15 bases between them. In Seattle, patients joined the study during active infection and were tracked longitudinally. This specimen belongs to a study of blood T cell repertoires in COVID-19. Background on the study: The study drew acute and convalescent COVID-19 samples from the United States, Italy and Spain. Sources were T cells, B-cell-depleted T cells, or PBMCs; the material itself was cDNA or gDNA.

Original methodology: Cell counts per sample came from amplifying reference gene primers. Measured with immunoSEQ multiplex PCR; TCRdb has only the in-frame clones, and not every one. From that table come the V and J calls and clone size; the DNA was used to work out D and trimming. The sample consists of over 200,000 clones, about 87% of them appearing once. V is TRBV5-6 and J is TRBJ1-2, with D tentatively TRBD1 (5 bases). Input material: peripheral blood. This receptor was taken from a man in his thirties or forties with COVID-19, enrolled during active disease. DNA for the CDR3: TGTGCCAGCAGCGCCTTCAGGGTTCGGTATGGCTACACCTTC. Its translation: CASSAFRVRYGYTF.